The 22 T cell receptor beta chains below were found in one sample sequenced in a study of radiotherapy plus CTLA-4 blockade in lung cancer. TCRdb's table, derived via immunoSEQ multiplex PCR, lists solely in-frame clones and lacks some. Here the sample spans 25,000 to 35,000 clones, about 81% being singletons. This specimen consisted of peripheral blood, obtained from a patient treated with radiotherapy plus ipilimumab. These receptor sequences come from a human donor with non-small cell lung cancer that progressed on radiotherapy plus ipilimumab.

The rearrangement joins TRBV7-2 to TRBJ2-7, with 9 nucleotides matching TRBD2. This CDR3 contains 15 residues. Germline V gene sequence: CDR1 SGHTA, CDR2 FQGNSA. The V segment lost 6 bases and the J segment 0 bases; nucleotides outside the gene matches: 6. The CDR3 region is CASSPAGGRSYEQYF. The CDR3 DNA reads TGTGCCAGCAGTCCAGCGGGGGGCCGCTCCTACGAGCAGTACTTC.

This chain joins TRBV7-9 and TRBJ2-7; 11 nucleotides align to TRBD1. Germline CDR1 is SEHNR and CDR2 is FQNEAQ (reference sequence). V was pared by 8 bases and J by 7 bases, with 10 bases of the junction left unmatched. The CDR3 is 14 residues long. In nucleotides, the CDR3 is TGTGCCAGCGGGATCGGGACAGGGGGTGAGGAGCAGTACTTC. It encodes CASGIGTGGEEQYF.

The J gene is TRBJ1-2, the V gene TRBV14; D might be TRBD1 (5 bases). The CDR3 is made up of 16 amino acids. In germline, CDR1 is SGHDN, CDR2 FVKESK. V was clipped by 0 bases and J by 4 bases, with 15 bases between them. The CDR3 nucleotides are TGTGCCAGCAGCCAAGAAAGGCTTTGGGGGGTCTATGGCTACACCTTC. It codes for CASSQERLWGVYGYTF.

The V call is TRBV9, the J call TRBJ2-5; the D gene is possibly TRBD1 (5 bases). The end of the DNA aligns better with TRBJ2-7, so the J call may be wrong. CDR1 and CDR2 from the germline V gene are SGDLS and YYNGEE. There are 15 residues in the CDR3. The DNA of the CDR3 is TGTGCCAGCAGCGTAGATTTCAGGCAGGGTTACGAGCAGTACTTC. This encodes CASSVDFRQGYEQYF.

J is TRBJ1-5 and V is TRBV7-9; 9 bases line up with TRBD1. The trim removed 5 bases at V and 5 bases at J, leaving 7 bases unmatched. The CDR3 spans 15 residues. CDR1 and CDR2 from the germline V gene are SEHNR and FQNEAQ (reference sequence). The CDR3 nucleotides read TGTGCCAGCAGCCCCGGGACAGGGATGTATCAGCCCCAGCATTTT. Its protein product is CASSPGTGMYQPQHF.

The chain couples TRBV7-3 to TRBJ2-1, with 15 bases that match TRBD2. The CDR3 totals 15 residues. V shed 6 bases and J 6 bases; nucleotides not matched to a gene: 3. CDR1 is SGHTA, CDR2 FQGTGA, per germline. CDR3 nucleotide sequence: TGTGCCAGCAGTTGGACTAGCGGGGGGGGCAATGAGCAGTTCTTC. Amino acids: CASSWTSGGGNEQFF.

A word on this clone: One junction end does not reproduce the germline sequence, and a read error may be involved. This sequence joins TRBV20-1 and TRBJ1-5; D may be TRBD1 (6 bases). Germline values: CDR1 DFQATT, CDR2 SNEGSKA (reference sequence). The CDR3 has 11 residues. The DNA of the CDR3 is TGCAGTGCTGGAGAAGGGGGGCCCCAGCATTTT. Translation: CSAGEGGPQHF.

The rearrangement joins TRBV9 to TRBJ2-3; 7 nucleotides match TRBD2. V gave up 1 base and J gave up 3 bases; unmatched junction bases: 5. The CDR3 spans 15 residues. Germline CDR1 is SGDLS and CDR2 is YYNGEE. The CDR3 sequence is CASSVQQGGTDTQYF. The CDR3 DNA sequence: TGTGCCAGCAGCGTACAGCAGGGAGGGACAGATACGCAGTATTTT.

The rearrangement joins TRBV2 to TRBJ2-5, with 8 bases matching TRBD1. Trimming took 6 bases from V and 1 from J; bases not matched to a gene: 4. Germline V CDR1 and CDR2: SNHLY, FYNNEI. CDR3 length equals 14 residues. CDR3 DNA sequence: TGTGCCAGCAGGGGAGACAGGGGCCAAGAGACCCAGTACTTC. Protein: CASRGDRGQETQYF.

The chain employs TRBV5-1 and TRBJ1-2; maybe TRBD1 (5 bases). V was shortened by 0 bases and J by 2 bases, with 11 bases between the two germline ends. The CDR3 runs 15 residues. Germline V gives CDR1 SGHRS, CDR2 YFSETQ. DNA for the CDR3: TGCGCCAGCAGCTTGGGAGGCGGGGGGAACTATGGCTACACCTTC. Its translation is CASSLGGGGNYGYTF.

The chain couples TRBV18 to TRBJ1-5; TRBD1 matches 8 bases. J lost 7 bases, V lost 6 bases, and 11 bases had no gene match. This CDR3 is built from 15 residues. In germline, CDR1 is KGHSH, CDR2 LQKENI. The CDR3 spells CASSPSPGGGQPQHF. The CDR3 nucleotides read TGTGCCAGCTCGCCTTCCCCAGGGGGCGGGCAGCCCCAGCATTTT.

As concerns this clone: At one of its ends the junction is not consistent with the germline gene, which may arise from a read error. This rearrangement joins TRBV7-7 to TRBJ1-2; the match to TRBD1 covers 12 bases. The CDR3 has 18 residues. Germline loops: CDR1 SSHAT, CDR2 FNYEAQ (reference sequence). The CDR3 protein is CASSVRDRGQGCNYGYAF. As DNA, the CDR3 is TGTGCTAGCAGCGTCAGGGACAGGGGGCAAGGGTGTAACTATGGCTACGCCTTC.

This clone was seen just once. The rearrangement links TRBV18 to TRBJ1-1; 8 bases fit TRBD1. V shed 2 bases and J 1 base; nucleotides not matched to a gene: 0. The CDR3 spans 14 residues. Germline V lookup: CDR1 KGHSH, CDR2 LQKENI. For the CDR3, the DNA is TGTGCCAGCTCACCAGGGACAGGGAACACTGAAGCTTTCTTT. Translation gives CASSPGTGNTEAFF.

Notes on this clone: The same CDR3 arises from other DNA sequences in this sample as well. The V and J genes are TRBV6-1 and TRBJ1-4; a possible D gene is TRBD1 (6 bases). Germline V CDR1 and CDR2: MNHNS, SASEGT. Between the trimmed V and J ends, which lost 6 bases and 7 bases, there was a span of 15 bases. The CDR3 sequence is 14 residues long. The CDR3 sequence: CASRESTGGEKLFF. The CDR3 nucleotides are TGTGCCAGCAGAGAATCGACAGGTGGTGAAAAACTGTTTTTT.

The chain joins TRBV7-9 to TRBJ2-1; tentative D call: TRBD1 (6 bases). V lost 3 bases and J 4 bases, leaving 19 bases between the germline ends. CDR3 size: 17 residues. Germline CDR1 reads SEHNR; CDR2 reads FQNEAQ (reference sequence). CDR3 nucleotide sequence: TGTGCCAGCAGCTTGGAGAGAACAGGGAAAGGATACAATGAGCAGTTCTTC. Translation: CASSLERTGKGYNEQFF.

In this sample, this clone turned up once. This chain connects TRBV7-2 to TRBJ1-1; the match to TRBD1 covers 9 bases. The CDR3 sequence is 16 residues long. Germline CDR1 and CDR2: SGHTA and FQGNSA. Losses at the gene ends were 6 bases for V and 5 bases for J; bases not matched to a gene: 13. In DNA, the CDR3 is TGTGCCAGCAGGCCTTACCCGGGACAGGGCGAAACTGAAGCTTTCTTT. It yields the protein CASRPYPGQGETEAFF.

The rearrangement uses TRBV6-1 and TRBJ2-5; possibly TRBD2 for D (7 bases). This CDR3 region has 14 residues. V was clipped by 6 bases and J by 2 bases, with 13 bases between them. Per germline, CDR1 MNHNS and CDR2 SASEGT. The CDR3 spells CASRGRGPQETQYF. As DNA, the CDR3 is TGTGCCAGCAGGGGGCGGGGGCCTCAAGAGACCCAGTACTTC.

The genes are TRBV6-6 and TRBJ1-2, with 7 bases identical to TRBD1. The CDR3 length is 16 residues. The V segment lost 3 bases and the J segment 2 bases; nucleotides outside the gene matches: 9. Germline CDR1 is MNHNY and CDR2 is SVGAGI (reference sequence). CDR3 bases: TGTGCCAGCAGTTATGCACGGGGGGGACAGAACTATGGCTACACCTTC. Amino acids: CASSYARGGQNYGYTF.

The J gene is TRBJ2-7, the V gene TRBV7-2; D may be TRBD1 (6 bases). The CDR3 contains 15 residues. The germline V gene has CDR1 SGHTA and CDR2 FQGNSA. The germline V and J ends were trimmed by 3 bases and 2 bases, with 14 bases remaining between them. This chain's CDR3 is CASSFWPGDTYEQYF. The CDR3 DNA reads as TGTGCCAGCAGCTTTTGGCCTGGGGACACCTACGAGCAGTACTTC.

J is TRBJ2-1 and V is TRBV23-1; TRBD2 matches at 9 bases. TRBV23-1 is reported as an ORF; its role is uncertain. Trimming at V came to 4 bases and at J to 5 bases, leaving 9 bases not matched to a gene. The CDR3 sequence is 16 residues long. The CDR3 DNA is TGCGCCAGCAGTCCGCCGGGGCGGGGGGGTGACAATGAGCAGTTCTTC. This sequence encodes CASSPPGRGGDNEQFF.

The genes are TRBV7-6 and TRBJ2-1, with D perhaps matching TRBD1 (6 bases). The CDR3 has 16 residues. V lost 5 bases to trimming and J lost 4 bases, with 18 bases between them. CDR1 and CDR2 (germline): SGHVS, FNYEAQ. Here the CDR3 DNA reads TGTGCCAGCAGCCCCGGATTAGGGACACTTTACAATGAGCAGTTCTTC. Protein sequence: CASSPGLGTLYNEQFF.

The V call is TRBV6-1, the J call TRBJ2-7; a possible D gene is TRBD2 (6 bases). The CDR3 contains 12 residues. Trimming shortened V by 8 bases and J by 3 bases, and 11 bases separated the two germline ends. Germline CDR1 MNHNS, CDR2 SASEGT. The CDR3 loop is CASSSAFYEQYF. The DNA for the CDR3 is TGTGCCAGCTCTAGCGCCTTCTACGAGCAGTACTTC.